One sample yielded the 10 T cell receptor beta chains listed below, sequenced in a study of control samples from healthy donors and cancer patients. Using immunoSEQ multiplex PCR, the repertoire was profiled, and TCRdb retains in-frame clones only, with some absent. Among 90,000 to 100,000 clones listed, about four fifths were seen once. Sequencing was performed on blood. These receptors were obtained from a woman under 40 in good health.

Worth noting for this clone: The identical CDR3 is also encoded by other nucleotide sequences in the sample. The genes are TRBV5-1 and TRBJ1-2; the match to TRBD1 covers 8 bases. CDR1 is SGHRS and CDR2 is YFSETQ in the germline V gene. Trimming at V came to 3 bases and at J to 0 bases, leaving 4 bases not matched to a gene. There are 15 residues in the CDR3. The CDR3 DNA reads TGCGCCAGCAGCTCCGGACAGGGAGCTAACTATGGCTACACCTTC. Amino acids: CASSSGQGANYGYTF.

This clone appeared once. This chain connects TRBV3-1 (or the pseudogene TRBV3-2) to TRBJ1-3; unclear D gene. V lost 8 bases to trimming and J lost 4 bases, with 15 bases between them. Germline V gene data show CDR1 as LGHDT and CDR2 as YNNKEL (reference sequence). The CDR3 sequence is 14 residues long. The CDR3 coding sequence is TGTGCCAGCGCCCCCAGACAAAACGGAAACACCATATATTTT. Its translation is CASAPRQNGNTIYF.

The chain is built from TRBV4-3 and TRBJ2-7; D ambiguous. V gave up 1 base and J gave up 2 bases, with 9 bases separating them. Per the germline V gene, CDR1 is LGHNA and CDR2 is YSLEER. This CDR3 comprises 14 residues. CDR3 sequence (DNA): TGCGCCAGCAGCCAAGTAGTTGGGACCTACGAGCAGTACTTC. This translates into CASSQVVGTYEQYF.

This chain connects TRBV6-5 to TRBJ1-2, with D tentatively TRBD1 (6 bases). CDR1 is MNHEY and CDR2 is SVGAGI in the germline V gene. V was cut by 6 bases and J by 2 bases, with 13 bases left in between. This CDR3 has 14 residues. The CDR3 region is CASRAGDKNYGYTF. The CDR3 region has the DNA TGTGCCAGCAGAGCCGGGGACAAAAACTATGGCTACACCTTC.

The gene calls are TRBV3-1 (or the pseudogene TRBV3-2) and TRBJ2-5; 10 nucleotides match TRBD2. V trimming: 3 bases; J trimming: 5 bases; junction bases outside the gene matches: 9. The V gene's germline CDR1 is LGHDT and CDR2 YNNKEL (reference sequence). CDR3 length equals 16 residues. The CDR3 DNA follows: TGTGCCAGCAGCCAGTACCCTAGCGGGGGCAGGGAGACCCAGTACTTC. It is translated as CASSQYPSGGRETQYF.

The chain employs TRBV4-3 and TRBJ2-5; weak D call: TRBD1 (6 bases). V was pared by 0 bases and J by 2 bases, with 13 bases between. The CDR3 sequence is 16 residues long. Germline-derived CDR1 and CDR2 are LGHNA and YSLEER. CDR3 amino acids: CASSQDRRGWQETQYF. The DNA of the CDR3 is TGCGCCAGCAGCCAAGACCGAAGGGGGTGGCAAGAGACCCAGTACTTC.

V gene TRBV5-5 combines with J gene TRBJ2-3; no clear D gene. The V gene lost 5 bases and the J gene lost 1 base, with 11 bases spanning the gap. Germline CDR1 and CDR2: SGHKS and YYEKEE (reference sequence). The CDR3 has 14 residues. CDR3 DNA: TGTGCCAGCAGGTGGCTACCTGGCACAGATACGCAGTATTTT. This sequence encodes CASRWLPGTDTQYF.

This chain connects TRBV11-2 to TRBJ2-2; D is undetermined. This CDR3 contains 15 residues. Germline-derived CDR1 and CDR2 are SGHAT and FQNNGV. Trimming stripped 3 bases from V and 0 bases from J, with 8 bases between. The CDR3 DNA reads as TGTGCCAGCAGCTTTTACGCTACGAACACCGGGGAGCTGTTTTTT. It codes for CASSFYATNTGELFF.

V usage is TRBV12-3 or TRBV12-4 and J usage is TRBJ2-2, with D perhaps given as TRBD1 or TRBD2 (6 bases each). V was trimmed by 7 bases and J by 4 bases, leaving 10 bases between them. CDR3 length: 13 amino acids. CDR3 protein: CASMGGGTGELFF. The CDR3 nucleotides are TGTGCCAGCATGGGGGGCGGCACCGGGGAGCTGTTTTTT.

This clone occurred once. This chain connects TRBV5-1 to TRBJ2-1, with D uncertain. Germline CDR1 SGHRS, CDR2 YFSETQ. The CDR3 sequence is 13 residues long. V was clipped by 7 bases and J by 5 bases, with 13 bases between them. This CDR3 is CASSFLSDNEQFF. CDR3 nucleotides: TGCGCCAGCTCCTTCCTATCAGACAATGAGCAGTTCTTC.